This T cell receptor (beta chain) stems from a study of blood T cell repertoires in COVID-19. The wider study: Researchers got acute and convalescent COVID-19 samples from the United States, Italy and Spain.

The CDR3 spans 13 residues. J lost 8 bases, V lost 5 bases, and 7 bases had no gene match. The assay was immunoSEQ multiplex PCR, and TCRdb's table has in-frame clones only and misses some. The sample includes roughly 310,000 clones, roughly 88% of them seen just once. This TCR came from a woman aged 45-65 years with active or convalescent COVID-19. Material for sequencing was peripheral blood. V is TRBV12-3 or TRBV12-4 and J is TRBJ1-2; 8 bases align to TRBD1. Here the CDR3 DNA reads TGTGCCAGCAGTCCCGACAGGGGTTGGGGCTACACCTTC. Protein sequence: CASSPDRGWGYTF.